Listed below are T cell receptor beta chains from one sample, sequenced in a study of blood T cell repertoires in COVID-19. The repertoire was sequenced with immunoSEQ multiplex PCR; TCRdb's copy has only in-frame clones and lacks some. Altogether more than 55,000 clones are present, around three quarters being singletons, with the ten largest covering about 32%. Sequencing was performed on peripheral blood. These receptors were obtained from a human donor in a cohort sampled during active COVID-19. The CDR3 runs from the conserved cysteine through the conserved F or W. A D gene is named only where the DNA matches it firmly. Clone size is shown for a subset of rows, as once, few, many or a class of expanded clone.

v_gene	abundance	j_gene	d_gene	CDR3aa	CDR3nt
TRBV9	once	TRBJ2-5	NA	CASSQTPGHPTVKTQYF	TGTGCCAGCAGCCAAACCCCGGGACACCCGACGGTAAAGACCCAGTACTTC
TRBV12-5	few	TRBJ1-1	NA	CASAPTGPMNTEAFF	TGTGCTAGTGCCCCGACAGGCCCTATGAACACTGAAGCTTTCTTT
TRBV29-1	NA	TRBJ2-3	TRBD2	CSVGFVLVAGSRTDTQYF	TGCAGCGTTGGGTTCGTACTGGTAGCGGGGTCCCGCACAGATACGCAGTATTTT
TRBV5-5	NA	TRBJ2-7	NA	CASSPVAGPYEQYF	TGTGCCAGCAGCCCCGTCGCGGGGCCCTACGAGCAGTACTTC
TRBV5-4	NA	TRBJ2-7	TRBD2	CASSSGTSPYEQYF	TGTGCCAGCAGCTCCGGGACTAGCCCCTACGAGCAGTACTTC
TRBV9	NA	TRBJ2-3	NA	CASSVGPGTSTDTQYF	TGTGCCAGCAGCGTAGGGCCGGGAACTAGCACAGATACGCAGTATTTT
TRBV18	few	TRBJ2-1	NA	CASSSSGSYNEQFF	TGTGCCAGCTCCTCCTCGGGATCTTACAATGAGCAGTTCTTC
TRBV30	NA	TRBJ2-3	NA	CACRTRSTDTQYF	TGTGCCTGCAGGACAAGAAGCACAGATACGCAGTATTTT
TRBV15	NA	TRBJ2-7	NA	CATSRGQGDFEQYF	TGTGCCACCAGCAGAGGGCAGGGTGATTTCGAGCAGTACTTC
TRBV19	NA	TRBJ1-2	NA	CASSISLRQASYGYTF	TGTGCCAGTAGTATTAGTTTGCGACAGGCCAGCTATGGCTACACCTTC
TRBV5-1	NA	TRBJ1-5	NA	CASSLGGSNQPQHF	TGCGCCAGCAGCTTGGGAGGGAGCAATCAGCCCCAGCATTTT
TRBV28	NA	TRBJ2-7	NA	CASSFSTGLGEQYF	TGTGCCAGCAGTTTCTCCACGGGACTCGGCGAGCAGTACTTC
TRBV7-9	NA	TRBJ2-1	TRBD1	CASSQGQGMIEFF	TGTGCCAGCAGCCAGGGACAGGGGATGATTGAGTTCTTC
TRBV7-8	once	TRBJ2-3	TRBD2	CASLRVGLATDTQYF	TGTGCCAGCCTCAGGGTGGGACTAGCAACAGATACGCAGTATTTT
TRBV5-5	few	TRBJ2-2	NA	CASSPWAGMAGELFF	TGTGCCAGCAGCCCATGGGCAGGGATGGCCGGGGAGCTGTTTTTT
TRBV4-1	few	TRBJ1-2	TRBD1	CASSQVSQGQGARGYTF	TGCGCCAGCAGCCAAGTCAGCCAAGGACAGGGGGCTCGTGGCTACACCTTC
TRBV19	NA	TRBJ1-2	TRBD1	CASSIVQGALGYTF	TGTGCCAGTAGTATAGTCCAGGGGGCGCTTGGCTACACCTTC
TRBV19	NA	TRBJ2-7	NA	CASSIGTAFYEQYF	TGTGCCAGTAGTATAGGTACAGCATTCTACGAGCAGTACTTC
TRBV5-1	NA	TRBJ1-2	TRBD1	CASSLVGQGTGVGYGYTF	TGCGCCAGCAGCTTGGTTGGACAGGGGACCGGGGTCGGCTATGGCTACACCTTC
TRBV6-5	once	TRBJ1-2	TRBD1	CASSSDRGLGGYTF	TGTGCCAGCAGTTCCGACAGGGGGCTTGGTGGCTACACCTTC
TRBV4-2	NA	TRBJ2-7	NA	CASSQYGQNYEQYF	TGTGCCAGCAGCCAATACGGACAGAACTACGAGCAGTACTTC
TRBV25-1	NA	TRBJ2-2	TRBD2	CASSDSGGYATGELFF	TGTGCCAGCAGTGATTCGGGGGGGTATGCCACCGGGGAGCTGTTTTTT
TRBV6-5	NA	TRBJ1-6	NA	CASSRGYNSPLHF	TGTGCCAGCAGTCGGGGATATAATTCACCCCTCCACTTT
TRBV2	NA	TRBJ2-7	NA	CASSEATRDEQYF	TGTGCCAGCAGTGAGGCCACCCGGGACGAGCAGTACTTC
TRBV7-8	NA	TRBJ2-1	TRBD2	CASSFELAGAKEQFF	TGTGCCAGCAGCTTCGAACTAGCGGGAGCAAAGGAGCAGTTCTTC
TRBV10-3	NA	TRBJ2-5	NA	CAISDRGAETQYF	TGTGCCATCAGTGACAGGGGAGCGGAGACCCAGTACTTC
TRBV5-1	NA	TRBJ1-1	NA	CASRPRQRTEAFF	TGCGCCAGCAGACCCAGACAACGGACTGAAGCTTTCTTT
TRBV25-1	NA	TRBJ2-1	NA	CASSGGGSLSYNEQFF	TGTGCCAGCAGTGGGGGGGGCAGCCTTTCCTACAATGAGCAGTTCTTC
TRBV5-1	NA	TRBJ2-7	TRBD2	CASSSISGRGGYEQYF	TGCGCCAGCAGCTCAATTAGCGGGAGGGGCGGCTACGAGCAGTACTTC
TRBV11-2	NA	TRBJ2-2	NA	CASSLVSGGNTGELFF	TGTGCCAGCAGCTTAGTTTCCGGCGGGAACACCGGGGAGCTGTTTTTT
TRBV20-1	NA	TRBJ2-7	TRBD2	CSASPLGLATYEQYF	TGCAGTGCTAGTCCATTGGGACTAGCGACCTACGAGCAGTACTTC
TRBV18	NA	TRBJ1-5	TRBD1	CASSQGAGNQPQHF	TGTGCCAGCTCACAGGGGGCTGGCAATCAGCCCCAGCATTTT
TRBV4-3	NA	TRBJ2-1	TRBD2	CASSQETSGSLYNEQFF	TGCGCCAGCAGCCAAGAGACTAGCGGGAGTCTCTACAATGAGCAGTTCTTC
TRBV6-5	NA	TRBJ2-3	TRBD1	CASRTGQGPQYF	TGTGCCAGCAGAACCGGACAGGGACCGCAGTATTTT
TRBV6-2/TRBV6-3	NA	TRBJ2-5	NA	CASSYQSRLQETQYF	TGTGCCAGCAGTTATCAATCCAGGCTCCAAGAGACCCAGTACTTC
TRBV5-4	once	TRBJ2-3	TRBD2	CASFLKAGETDTQYF	TGTGCCAGCTTCCTTAAGGCGGGAGAAACAGATACGCAGTATTTT
TRBV11-2	NA	TRBJ2-7	TRBD2	CASSNPGLAANPYEQYF	TGTGCCAGCAGCAACCCGGGACTAGCCGCTAATCCCTACGAGCAGTACTTC
TRBV19	NA	TRBJ1-5	NA	CASSWGRVGQPQHF	TGTGCCAGTAGTTGGGGGAGGGTTGGCCAGCCCCAGCATTTT
TRBV28	few	TRBJ2-2	TRBD2	CASSTAGEWSGELFF	TGTGCCAGCAGCACAGCGGGAGAATGGTCCGGGGAGCTGTTTTTT
TRBV25-1	NA	TRBJ2-5	TRBD1	CASGRTGLVEETQYF	TGTGCCAGCGGAAGGACAGGCCTAGTGGAAGAGACCCAGTACTTC
TRBV5-1	NA	TRBJ1-4	NA	CASSLAQNEKLFF	TGCGCCAGCAGCTTGGCCCAGAATGAAAAACTGTTTTTT
TRBV5-1	NA	TRBJ1-1	NA	CASSLVAGAPEAFF	TGCGCCAGCAGCTTGGTGGCAGGGGCACCTGAAGCTTTCTTT
TRBV3-1/TRBV3-2	NA	TRBJ2-7	TRBD2	CASSQDFTGRSAYEQYF	TGTGCCAGCAGCCAAGATTTTACCGGGAGGAGCGCCTACGAGCAGTACTTC
TRBV9	once	TRBJ2-5	TRBD2	CASSVGGGSPETQYF	TGTGCCAGCAGCGTAGGGGGAGGGTCGCCAGAGACCCAGTACTTC
TRBV5-5	NA	TRBJ2-5	TRBD2	CASSPAGGMRETQYF	TGTGCCAGCAGCCCGGCGGGGGGGATGAGAGAGACCCAGTACTTC
TRBV20-1	few	TRBJ1-1	NA	CSASGDTNTEAFF	TGCAGTGCTAGTGGTGACACAAACACTGAAGCTTTCTTT
TRBV19	NA	TRBJ2-3	NA	CASTSTPSTQYF	TGTGCCAGTACTTCCACTCCCTCTACGCAGTATTTT
TRBV4-3	NA	TRBJ2-2	TRBD2	CASSQLAGSNTGELFF	TGCGCCAGCAGCCAACTAGCGGGATCTAACACCGGGGAGCTGTTTTTT
TRBV4-1	few	TRBJ1-2	TRBD1	CASSHPTGAGGYTF	TGCGCCAGCAGCCATCCTACAGGGGCGGGTGGCTACACCTTC
TRBV24-1	NA	TRBJ2-7	TRBD1	CATSDSTGGLSYEQYF	TGTGCCACCAGTGACAGTACAGGGGGCCTATCCTACGAGCAGTACTTC
TRBV18	NA	TRBJ2-1	NA	CASSPAVDRQQFF	TGTGCCAGCTCCCCCGCGGTAGACAGACAGCAGTTCTTC
TRBV20-1	NA	TRBJ2-3	NA	CSASGRVHGTDTQYF	TGCAGTGCTAGTGGGCGGGTCCATGGCACAGATACGCAGTATTTT
TRBV2	NA	TRBJ1-1	TRBD1	CASSLQGEGTEAFF	TGTGCCAGCAGTCTACAGGGGGAAGGCACTGAAGCTTTCTTT
TRBV11-3	NA	TRBJ2-5	TRBD2	CASRGGIAGGWETQYF	TGTGCCAGCAGAGGTGGGATAGCGGGAGGATGGGAGACCCAGTACTTC
TRBV5-5	NA	TRBJ2-6	NA	CASSLEATGFGGANVLTF	TGTGCCAGCAGCTTGGAGGCAACAGGCTTTGGTGGGGCCAACGTCCTGACTTTC